The 4 T cell receptor beta chains presented below share a single source sample, sequenced in a study of long-term antiretroviral therapy in people with HIV. Survey level was the resolution at which the v3.0 immunoSEQ assay ran. Sequenced by immunoSEQ multiplex PCR; TCRdb stores in-frame clones only, minus some. Of about 35,000 clones listed, around 83% are singletons. The sequencing used unsorted PBMCs, collected 1 year after starting antiretroviral therapy. These receptors all come from a man in his late teens or twenties with HIV.

In this sample, this clone is large (0.1 to 1%). The rearrangement uses TRBV15 and TRBJ2-5, with TRBD1 matching over 9 bases. The germline gives CDR1 LNHNV, CDR2 YYDKDF (reference sequence). V gave up 5 bases and J gave up 5 bases; unmatched junction bases: 6. CDR3 size: 14 residues. The CDR3 DNA is TGTGCCACCAGCGCGGACAGGGGATACGAGACCCAGTACTTC. It translates to CATSADRGYETQYF.

The chain uses TRBV7-2 and TRBJ1-2; a possible D gene is TRBD1 (6 bases). The germline CDR1 and CDR2 sequences are SGHTA and FQGNSA. There are 13 residues in the CDR3. The V gene lost 5 bases and the J gene lost 3 bases, with 10 bases spanning the gap. This chain's CDR3 is CASSHGQHYGYTF. CDR3 nucleotides: TGTGCCAGCAGCCATGGACAGCACTATGGCTACACCTTC.

V usage is TRBV10-2 and J usage is TRBJ1-1; tentatively, D is TRBD1 (6 bases). Germline CDR1 WSHSY, CDR2 SAAADI. V dropped 9 bases and J dropped 5 bases, with 10 bases sitting between them. This CDR3 is built from 11 residues. The CDR3 nucleotides read TGCGCCAGTACCCAGGGGACTGAAGCTTTCTTT. It specifies CASTQGTEAFF.

This chain links TRBV19 with TRBJ2-7; 12 bases are a match to TRBD2. CDR1 is LNHDA, CDR2 SQIVND, per germline (reference sequence). The CDR3 totals 17 residues. The J segment lost 0 bases and the V segment lost 5 bases, leaving 8 bases of the junction unmatched. The CDR3 nucleotides read TGTGCCAGTAGTTCATGGACTAGCGGGGCGAGCTCCTACGAGCAGTACTTC. Its protein product is CASSSWTSGASSYEQYF.